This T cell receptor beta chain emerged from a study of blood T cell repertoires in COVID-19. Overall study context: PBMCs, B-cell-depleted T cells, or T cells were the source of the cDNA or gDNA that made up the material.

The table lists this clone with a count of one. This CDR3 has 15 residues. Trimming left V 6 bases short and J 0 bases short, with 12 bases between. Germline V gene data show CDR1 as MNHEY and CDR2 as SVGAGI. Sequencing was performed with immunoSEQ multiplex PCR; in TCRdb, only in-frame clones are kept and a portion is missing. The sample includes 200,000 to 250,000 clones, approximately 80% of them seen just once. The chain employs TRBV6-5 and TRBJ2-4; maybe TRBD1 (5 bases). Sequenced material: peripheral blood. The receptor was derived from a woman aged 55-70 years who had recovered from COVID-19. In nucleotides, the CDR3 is TGTGCCAGCAGCCCACAAGGGGTAGCCAAAAACATTCAGTACTTC. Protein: CASSPQGVAKNIQYF.